Listed below are T cell receptor beta chains from one sample, sequenced in a study of patients and donors after allogeneic stem cell transplantation. TCRdb re-derived calls from the RT-PCR reads in MiXCR, one entry per CDR3 protein. Of about 24,000 distinct CDR3 sequences listed, approximately 39% are singletons. The material sequenced was blood, either unsorted or a sorted T cell fraction (not recorded which). The receptors stem from a human donor who was either an allogeneic HSCT recipient or a stem cell or donor lymphocyte infusion donor (not recorded which). It is not recorded whose cells these are; they may come from a transplant donor. The CDR3 runs from the conserved cysteine through the conserved F or W. A D gene is named only where the DNA matches it firmly. Only part of the rows carry a size: once, few, many, or a class if the clone is expanded.

V gene	J gene	D gene	clone size	CDR3 protein	CDR3 DNA
TRBV20-1	TRBJ1-5	TRBD1	.	CSARNPRDRQNQPQHF	TGCAGTGCTAGAAACCCCCGGGACAGGCAGAATCAGCCCCAGCATTTT
TRBV24-1	TRBJ2-5	TRBD1	.	CASQGTRQGSQETQYF	TGTGCCTCCCAAGGAACAAGACAGGGATCACAAGAGACCCAGTACTTC
TRBV7-7	TRBJ2-5	TRBD1	few	CASSFGTVQETQYF	TGTGCCAGCAGCTTCGGGACAGTTCAAGAGACCCAGTACTTC
TRBV5-1	TRBJ2-1	.	.	CASSLGESYNEQFF	TGCGCCAGCAGCTTGGGGGAGTCCTACAATGAGCAGTTCTTC
TRBV6-4	TRBJ1-2	TRBD1	.	CASSSFLRTGGYTF	TGTGCCAGCAGTTCGTTTCTAAGGACAGGTGGCTACACCTTC
TRBV15	TRBJ1-1	.	.	CATSRDPANTEAFF	TGTGCCACCAGCAGAGATCCAGCGAACACTGAAGCTTTCTTT
TRBV11-2	TRBJ1-2	TRBD1	few	CASSLDPGTGNYGYTF	TGTGCCAGCAGCTTAGATCCAGGGACAGGGAACTATGGCTACACCTTC
TRBV6-5	TRBJ1-5	TRBD1	once	CASSRGQGYQPQHF	TGTGCCAGCAGCCGGGGACAGGGGTATCAGCCCCAGCATTTT
TRBV2	TRBJ1-5	.	few	CASSYQGNNQPQHF	TGTGCCAGCAGTTACCAGGGAAACAATCAGCCCCAGCATTTT
TRBV5-1	TRBJ1-2	.	.	CASSHDGGEDGYTF	TGCGCCAGCAGCCATGATGGGGGAGAGGATGGCTACACCTTC
TRBV20-1	TRBJ1-3	.	few	CSASVASGNTIYF	TGCAGTGCTTCCGTGGCCTCTGGAAACACCATATATTTT
TRBV25-1	TRBJ2-1	TRBD1	.	CASSLDRGPYNEQFF	TGTGCCAGCAGTCTAGACAGGGGGCCTTACAATGAGCAGTTCTTC
TRBV6-1	TRBJ2-7	.	few	CASSEWQVYEQYF	TGTGCCAGCAGTGAATGGCAAGTTTACGAGCAGTACTTC
TRBV5-5	TRBJ2-7	.	few	CASSSGLRRSEQYF	TGTGCCAGCAGCTCGGGACTCCGAAGGTCCGAGCAGTACTTC
TRBV5-1	TRBJ1-2	TRBD1	few	CASSYGTEKYYGYTF	TGCGCCAGCAGCTACGGGACAGAAAAATACTATGGCTACACCTTC
TRBV7-9	TRBJ2-2	.	.	CASSLQGTPTGELFF	TGTGCCAGCAGCCTACAGGGGACTCCCACCGGGGAGCTGTTTTTT
TRBV14	TRBJ2-3	TRBD1	.	CASSQARGRTDTQYF	TGTGCCAGCAGCCAAGCCAGGGGGCGAACAGATACGCAGTATTTT
TRBV6-5	TRBJ2-1	.	.	CASSYSNVLYNEQFF	TGTGCCAGCAGTTACTCGAATGTCCTTTACAATGAGCAGTTCTTC
TRBV3-1	TRBJ2-3	TRBD2	.	CASRPSGRTDTQYF	TGTGCCAGCAGGCCTAGCGGGAGGACAGATACGCAGTATTTT
TRBV20-1	TRBJ2-6	.	.	CSARPSGRVASGANVLTF	TGCAGTGCTAGGCCCTCGGGCAGGGTGGCAAGTGGGGCCAACGTCCTGACTTTC
TRBV10-2	TRBJ2-3	.	.	CASSQDTQYF	TGCGCCAGCAGCCAAGATACGCAGTATTTT
TRBV12-3/TRBV12-4	TRBJ1-5	.	.	CASSSSAGVWGNQPQHF	TGTGCCAGCAGTTCATCTGCGGGGGTTTGGGGCAATCAGCCCCAGCATTTT
TRBV5-4	TRBJ2-5	.	.	CASSLETDSGETQYF	TGTGCCAGCAGCTTGGAGACAGATTCGGGGGAGACCCAGTACTTC
TRBV19	TRBJ2-7	.	.	CASSIMLWDYEQYF	TGTGCCAGTAGTATAATGCTGTGGGACTACGAGCAGTACTTC
TRBV5-1	TRBJ1-2	.	.	CASSLEGSHYGYTF	TGCGCCAGCAGCTTGGAAGGGTCCCACTATGGCTACACCTTC
TRBV7-3	TRBJ1-2	TRBD1	many	CASSSAGGYGYTF	TGTGCCAGCAGCTCGGCAGGGGGCTATGGCTACACCTTC
TRBV21-1	TRBJ2-5	.	few	CASRTRGTSGRSDQETQYF	TGTGCCAGCAGAACAAGGGGTACTAGCGGGAGGTCCGACCAAGAGACCCAGTACTTC
TRBV5-1	TRBJ2-3	.	few	CASRFLSERTDTQYF	TGCGCCAGCAGATTCCTTAGCGAACGCACAGATACGCAGTATTTT
TRBV6-5	TRBJ2-1	.	.	CASSLAGTHYNEQFF	TGTGCCAGCAGTTTGGCCGGGACACATTACAATGAGCAGTTCTTC
TRBV10-3	TRBJ1-3	.	few	CAISSTGLSGNTIYF	TGTGCCATCAGTTCGACAGGCCTCTCTGGAAACACCATATATTTT
TRBV2	TRBJ1-2	.	.	CASSEEMKNYGYTF	TGTGCCAGCAGTGAAGAGATGAAAAACTATGGCTACACCTTC
TRBV6-6	TRBJ2-1	.	.	CASSYSYEQFF	TGTGCCAGCAGTTACTCGTATGAGCAGTTCTTC
TRBV4-1	TRBJ2-1	TRBD2	.	CASSQDRGLAGATYNEQFF	TGCGCCAGCAGCCAAGATAGGGGACTAGCGGGAGCAACTTACAATGAGCAGTTCTTC
TRBV29-1	TRBJ1-5	.	few	CSVGEPNQPQHF	TGCAGCGTAGGGGAGCCCAATCAGCCCCAGCATTTT
TRBV5-1	TRBJ2-4	TRBD1	.	CASSSFDRDKNIQYF	TGCGCCAGCAGCTCCTTTGACAGGGACAAAAACATTCAGTACTTC
TRBV28	TRBJ2-1	.	.	CASSDVARQGIYNEQFF	TGTGCCAGCAGTGATGTAGCTCGGCAGGGCATATACAATGAGCAGTTCTTC
TRBV20-1	TRBJ1-2	.	few	CSARGGGVPTYGYTF	TGCAGTGCTAGAGGGGGGGGCGTTCCGACCTATGGCTACACCTTC